The 23 T cell receptor beta chains below were found in one sample sequenced in a study of CD8 T cells in ankylosing spondylitis. TCRdb called the 5' RACE reads again in MiXCR, with one record for every CDR3 protein. The data show a few hundred thousand distinct CDR3 sequences, with roughly 13% seen just once and 6.5% to 7% held by the top ten. Study-wide results and limits: It appeared that ankylosing spondylitis blood was characterized by a TCR beta motif of fewer than 10 highly homologous variants.

No antigen is known for these receptors. Sequenced sample: blood, either unsorted or a sorted T cell fraction (not recorded which). The source of these receptors is a male donor with ankylosing spondylitis.

The J gene is TRBJ2-1, the V gene TRBV19, with D possibly TRBD2 on 6 matching bases. V lost 7 bases to trimming and J lost 8 bases, with 18 bases between them. The CDR3 has 14 residues. The germline gives CDR1 LNHDA, CDR2 SQIVND (reference sequence). Here the CDR3 reads CASNSGLLEDEQFF. DNA for the CDR3: TGTGCCAGTAACTCGGGACTCCTAGAGGATGAGCAGTTCTTC.

The CDR3 nucleotides read TGTGCCAGCACCCTTAGTCGCAGCCTTGAACCCTACAATGAGCAGTTCTTC. Translation gives CASTLSRSLEPYNEQFF. The genes are TRBV6-1 and TRBJ2-1; D is undetermined. The CDR3 spans 17 residues. The germline V and J ends were trimmed by 7 bases and 2 bases, with 21 bases remaining between them. Germline V CDR1 and CDR2: MNHNS, SASEGT.

The chain carries TRBV10-3 and TRBJ2-1, with TRBD2 as a possible D gene (5 bases). Trimming removed 7 bases at V and 2 bases at J, with 9 bases between. CDR1 and CDR2 from the germline V gene are ENHRY and SYGVKD. The CDR3 is 13 residues long. CDR3 region: CAIMAGTYNEQFF. The CDR3 coding sequence is TGTGCCATCATGGCCGGGACCTACAATGAGCAGTTCTTC.

The chain links TRBV9 to TRBJ1-2; D ambiguous. CDR3 size: 10 residues. V shed 5 bases and J shed 10 bases, with 9 bases lying between them. Germline-derived CDR1 and CDR2 are SGDLS and YYNGEE. CDR3 in DNA: TGTGCCAGCAGTCTTGGGGACTACACCTTC. It yields the protein CASSLGDYTF.

This clonotype was seen ten or more times. The V and J genes are TRBV21-1 and TRBJ1-1. TRBV21-1 represents a pseudogene. This CDR3 comprises 14 residues. The CDR3 nucleotides are TGTGCCAGCAGCAAAGTGAAGGGGAACACTGAAGCTTTCTTT. Translated, it gives CASSKVKGNTEAFF.

The V and J genes are TRBV20-1 and TRBJ2-3; the match to TRBD2 covers 11 bases. V gave up 6 bases and J gave up 1 base; unmatched junction bases: 12. CDR1 and CDR2 from the germline V gene are DFQATT and SNEGSKA (reference sequence). The CDR3 totals 17 residues. The CDR3 is CSALTSGSFIGTDTQYF. Written as DNA, the CDR3 is TGCAGTGCCCTTACTAGCGGGAGTTTCATAGGCACAGATACGCAGTATTTT.

This clonotype was seen a handful of times. This chain links TRBV4-2 with TRBJ2-7; no reliable D call. From germline, CDR1 is LGHNA and CDR2 YNFKEQ. The CDR3 sequence is 16 residues long. Trimming removed 1 base at V and 3 bases at J, with 16 bases between. The CDR3 nucleotides read TGTGCCAGCAGCCAAGTAATTGGCGGTCGATTCTACGAGCAGTACTTC. Protein product: CASSQVIGGRFYEQYF.

The chain uses TRBV3-1 and TRBJ2-1; 14 positions match TRBD2. V gave up 5 bases and J gave up 3 bases; unmatched junction bases: 9. CDR3 length: 18 residues. Germline CDR1 is LGHDT and CDR2 is YNNKEL (reference sequence). This chain's CDR3 is CASSIGTSGSLLYNEQFF. The CDR3 nucleotides read TGTGCCAGCAGCATTGGGACTAGCGGGAGTCTCCTCTACAATGAGCAGTTCTTC.

At least ten counts were recorded for this clonotype. The J gene is TRBJ2-2, the V gene TRBV7-7; 9 bases line up with TRBD2. The trim removed 4 bases at V and 7 bases at J, leaving 10 bases unmatched. CDR3 size: 16 residues. CDR1 is SSHAT, CDR2 FNYEAQ, per germline (reference sequence). CDR3 sequence: CASSSGIAGAVGELFF. DNA for the CDR3: TGTGCCAGCAGCTCCGGGATAGCGGGAGCGGTCGGGGAGCTGTTTTTT. Supplemented by reference TRBV7-7 and TRBJ2-2, the full variable domain reads GAGVSQSPRYKVTKRGQDVTLRCDPISSHATLYWYQQALGQGPEFLTYFNYEAQPDKSGLPSDRFSAERPEGSISTLTIQRTEQRDSAMYRCASSSGIAGAVGELFFGEGSRLTVL.

This chain uses TRBV5-1 with TRBJ2-4; a weak D match, TRBD1 (5 bases). Trimming left V 3 bases short and J 7 bases short, with 14 bases between. CDR1 and CDR2 from the germline V gene are SGHRS and YFSETQ. This CDR3 has 14 amino acids. CDR3 sequence: CASSSDSSGNIQYF. In DNA form, the CDR3 reads TGCGCCAGCAGCTCAGACTCCTCAGGGAACATTCAGTACTTC.

This chain links TRBV2 with TRBJ2-3; D assignment may be TRBD1 or TRBD2 (5 bases each). Trimming took 6 bases from V and 5 from J, leaving 18 bases between them. The CDR3 covers 15 residues. The germline gives CDR1 SNHLY, CDR2 FYNNEI. The CDR3 loop is CASSFGASEGDTQYF. The CDR3 nucleotides read TGTGCCAGCAGCTTCGGGGCGTCGGAAGGAGATACGCAGTATTTT.

J is TRBJ2-3 and V is TRBV20-1; the D call may be TRBD1 or TRBD2 (6 bases each). The germline gives CDR1 DFQATT, CDR2 SNEGSKA (reference sequence). This CDR3 spans 13 amino acids. The ends were cut back, 6 bases at V and 4 bases at J, with 14 bases in the middle. The DNA for the CDR3 is TGCAGTGCCGTTTGGGGGGCCCCAGATACGCAGTATTTT. It translates to CSAVWGAPDTQYF.

The genes are TRBV7-2 and TRBJ1-3; 7 bases map to TRBD1. CDR3 length: 16 residues. CDR1 and CDR2 from the germline V gene are SGHTA and FQGNSA. V dropped 3 bases and J dropped 0; count of bases not matched to a gene: 5. The CDR3 DNA reads TGTGCCAGCAGCTTGGGGACAGCCCGCTCTGGAAACACCATATATTTT. Amino acids: CASSLGTARSGNTIYF.

In this sample, this clonotype turned up once. This chain uses TRBV7-9 with TRBJ1-4; D not certain. Trimming cost V 2 bases and J 8 bases, with 9 bases left between them. Looked up from germline, CDR1 is SEHNR and CDR2 is FQNEAQ (reference sequence). The CDR3 sequence is 13 residues long. This CDR3 is CASSLRVKEKLFF. The CDR3 nucleotides are TGTGCCAGCAGCTTAAGGGTTAAGGAAAAACTGTTTTTT.

This clonotype was seen repeatedly, ten times or more. V is TRBV24-1 and J is TRBJ2-5; 7 bases map to TRBD1. Germline CDR1 and CDR2: KGHDR and SFDVKD. The CDR3 runs 16 residues. V lost 2 bases and J lost 5; bases outside the gene matches: 10. The CDR3 DNA reads as TGTGCCACCAGTGATTGGTCGACAGGGACCCAGGAGACCCAGTACTTC. Translated, it gives CATSDWSTGTQETQYF.

This clonotype was recorded at least ten times. The rearrangement uses TRBV5-1 and TRBJ1-1; 9 nucleotides align to TRBD1. CDR3 length: 15 amino acids. CDR1 and CDR2 from the germline V gene are SGHRS and YFSETQ. The J segment lost 4 bases and the V segment lost 4 bases, leaving 8 bases of the junction unmatched. This CDR3 reads CASSAGTGRGTEAFF. Here the CDR3 DNA reads TGCGCCAGCAGCGCCGGGACAGGGAGGGGCACTGAAGCTTTCTTT.

The rearrangement uses TRBV5-1 and TRBJ2-2; D remains ambiguous. Germline-derived CDR1 and CDR2 are SGHRS and YFSETQ. The V end was cut by 0 bases, the J end by 4 bases, with 4 bases between. The CDR3 is 13 residues long. The CDR3 DNA follows: TGCGCCAGCAGCTTGGTAACCACCGGGGAGCTGTTTTTT. It translates to CASSLVTTGELFF. The whole variable domain, filled in from reference TRBV5-1 and TRBJ2-2, reads KAGVTQTPRYLIKTRGQQVTLSCSPISGHRSVSWYQQTPGQGLQFLFEYFSETQRNKGNFPGRFSGRQFSNSRSEMNVSTLELGDSALYLCASSLVTTGELFFGEGSRLTVL.

This clonotype was seen only a few times. This chain joins TRBV7-8 and TRBJ1-5; 10 bases map to TRBD1. The germline gives CDR1 SGHVS, CDR2 FQNEAQ. With V trimmed by 4 bases and J by 6 bases, 6 bases remained unmatched. The CDR3 consists of 15 residues. The CDR3 nucleotides are TGTGCCAGCAGCTCCGGGACAGGGGCTGGTCAGCCCCAGCATTTT. Its protein is CASSSGTGAGQPQHF.

The rearrangement joins TRBV20-1 to TRBJ2-7, with a possible D match to TRBD1 (5 bases). CDR3 size: 13 residues. Per germline, CDR1 DFQATT and CDR2 SNEGSKA (reference sequence). The CDR3 nucleotides are TGCAGCGGCCAACTGGACACACCCTACGAGCAGTACTTC. This codes for CSGQLDTPYEQYF.

The sample holds many counts of this clonotype. The V and J genes are TRBV5-6 and TRBJ2-2; no definite D call. CDR3 size: 13 residues. The V gene's germline CDR1 is SGHDT and CDR2 YYEEEE. Trimming shortened V by 4 bases and J by 6 bases, and 10 bases separated the two germline ends. CDR3 in amino acids: CASSTGWAGELFF. CDR3 DNA sequence: TGTGCCAGCAGCACTGGTTGGGCCGGGGAGCTGTTTTTT.

This clonotype turned up a few times. This chain links TRBV12-3 or TRBV12-4 with TRBJ2-7; 9 bases align to TRBD2. This CDR3 contains 16 residues. After removal of 5 bases from V and 0 bases from J, the junction contained 8 bases not matched to a gene. CDR3 residues: CASSQGLAGTSYEQYF. DNA for the CDR3: TGTGCCAGCAGTCAGGGGCTAGCGGGAACCTCCTACGAGCAGTACTTC.

This clonotype turned up a few times. The chain joins TRBV2 to TRBJ2-5; TRBD2 matches 8 bases. Germline values: CDR1 SNHLY, CDR2 FYNNEI. The CDR3 runs to 13 residues. The V gene end was trimmed by 8 bases and the J gene end by 7 bases; junction bases not matched to a gene: 9. The CDR3 bases are TGTGCCAGCGCGGGGGGCCTCGGGGGGACCCAGTACTTC. This sequence encodes CASAGGLGGTQYF.

The chain uses TRBV6-5 and TRBJ2-1, with TRBD2 matching 12 bases. The CDR3 is 15 amino acids. Germline CDR1 reads MNHEY; CDR2 reads SVGAGI. Trimming took 4 bases from V and 8 from J; bases not matched to a gene: 6. The CDR3 sequence: CASSSRLAGVDEQFF. The CDR3 DNA reads as TGTGCCAGCAGTTCCCGACTAGCGGGAGTGGATGAGCAGTTCTTC.